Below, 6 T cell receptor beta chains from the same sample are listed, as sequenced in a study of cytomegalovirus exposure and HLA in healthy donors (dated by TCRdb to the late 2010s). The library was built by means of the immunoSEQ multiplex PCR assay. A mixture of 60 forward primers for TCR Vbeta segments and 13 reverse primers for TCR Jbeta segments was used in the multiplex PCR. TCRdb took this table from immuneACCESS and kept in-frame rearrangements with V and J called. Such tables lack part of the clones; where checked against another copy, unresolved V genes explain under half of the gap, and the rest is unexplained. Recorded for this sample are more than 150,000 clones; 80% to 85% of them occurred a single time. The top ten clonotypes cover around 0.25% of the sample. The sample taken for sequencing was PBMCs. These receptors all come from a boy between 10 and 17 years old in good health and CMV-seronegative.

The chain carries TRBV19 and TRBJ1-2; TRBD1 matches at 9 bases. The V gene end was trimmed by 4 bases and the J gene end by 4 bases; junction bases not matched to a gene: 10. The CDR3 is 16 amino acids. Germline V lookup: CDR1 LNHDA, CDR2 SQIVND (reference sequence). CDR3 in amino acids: CASSRLQGARGYGYTF. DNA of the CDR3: TGTGCCAGTAGTAGATTACAGGGGGCGCGTGGCTATGGCTACACCTTC.

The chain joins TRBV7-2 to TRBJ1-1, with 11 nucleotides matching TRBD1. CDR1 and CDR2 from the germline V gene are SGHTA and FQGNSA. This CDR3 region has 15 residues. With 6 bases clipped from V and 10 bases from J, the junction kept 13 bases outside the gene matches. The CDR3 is CASRARTGGTSLAFF. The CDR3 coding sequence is TGTGCCAGCAGGGCTCGGACAGGGGGCACGTCATTAGCTTTCTTT.

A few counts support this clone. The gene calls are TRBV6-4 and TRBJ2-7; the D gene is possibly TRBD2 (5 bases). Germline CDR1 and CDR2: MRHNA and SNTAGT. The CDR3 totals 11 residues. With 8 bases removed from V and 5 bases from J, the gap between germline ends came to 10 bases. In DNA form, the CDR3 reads TGTGCCAGCCGGGGAGCGGACGAGCAGTACTTC. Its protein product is CASRGADEQYF.

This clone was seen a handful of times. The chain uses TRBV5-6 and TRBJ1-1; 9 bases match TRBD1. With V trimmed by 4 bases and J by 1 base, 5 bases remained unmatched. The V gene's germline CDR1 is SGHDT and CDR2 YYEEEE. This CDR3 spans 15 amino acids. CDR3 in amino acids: CASSPDRGRNTEAFF. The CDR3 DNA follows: TGTGCCAGCAGCCCCGACAGGGGGAGGAACACTGAAGCTTTCTTT.

The CDR3 region is CASSLVGDTQYF. The DNA of the CDR3 is TGCGCCAGCAGCTTGGTCGGAGATACGCAGTATTTT. V is TRBV5-1 and J is TRBJ2-3; the D is unclear. The V and J ends lost 0 bases and 5 bases respectively, with 4 bases between them. The germline V gene has CDR1 SGHRS and CDR2 YFSETQ. The CDR3 totals 12 residues. Full variable domain (missing parts from reference TRBV5-1 and TRBJ2-3): KAGVTQTPRYLIKTRGQQVTLSCSPISGHRSVSWYQQTPGQGLQFLFEYFSETQRNKGNFPGRFSGRQFSNSRSEMNVSTLELGDSALYLCASSLVGDTQYFGPGTRLTVL.

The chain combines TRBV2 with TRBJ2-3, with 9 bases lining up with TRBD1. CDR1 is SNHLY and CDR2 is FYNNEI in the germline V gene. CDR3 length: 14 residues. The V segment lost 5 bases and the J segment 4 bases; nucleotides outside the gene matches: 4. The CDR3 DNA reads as TGTGCCAGCAGTACCGGGACAGGGTCAGATACGCAGTATTTT. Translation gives CASSTGTGSDTQYF.